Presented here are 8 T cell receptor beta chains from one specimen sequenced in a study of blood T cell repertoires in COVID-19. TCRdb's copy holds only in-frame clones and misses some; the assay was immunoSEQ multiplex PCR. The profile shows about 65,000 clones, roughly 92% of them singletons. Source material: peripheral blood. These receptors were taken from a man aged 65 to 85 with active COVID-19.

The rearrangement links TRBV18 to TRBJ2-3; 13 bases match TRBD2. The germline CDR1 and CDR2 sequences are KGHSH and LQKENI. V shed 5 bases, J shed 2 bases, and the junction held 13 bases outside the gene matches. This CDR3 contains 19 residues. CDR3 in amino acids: CASSSQPGLAGRITDTQYF. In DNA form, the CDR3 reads TGTGCCAGCTCATCTCAACCGGGACTAGCGGGGAGAATCACAGATACGCAGTATTTT.

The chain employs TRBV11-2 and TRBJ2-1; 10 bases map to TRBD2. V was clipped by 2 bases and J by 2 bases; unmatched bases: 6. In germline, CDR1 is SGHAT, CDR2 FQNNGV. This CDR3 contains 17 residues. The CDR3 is CASSLTIAGGPYNEQFF. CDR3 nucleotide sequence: TGTGCCAGCAGCTTAACCATAGCGGGGGGCCCCTACAATGAGCAGTTCTTC.

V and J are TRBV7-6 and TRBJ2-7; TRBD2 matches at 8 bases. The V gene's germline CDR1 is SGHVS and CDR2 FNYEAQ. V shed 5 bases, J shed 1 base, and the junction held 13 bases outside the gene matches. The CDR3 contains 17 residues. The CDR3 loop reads CASSINGRGGFSYEQYF. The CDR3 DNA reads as TGTGCCAGCAGCATCAACGGGAGGGGGGGCTTTTCCTACGAGCAGTACTTC.

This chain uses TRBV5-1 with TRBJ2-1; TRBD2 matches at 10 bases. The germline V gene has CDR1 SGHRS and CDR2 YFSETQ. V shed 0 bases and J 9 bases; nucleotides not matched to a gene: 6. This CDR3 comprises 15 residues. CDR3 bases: TGCGCCAGCAGCTTGGTGGGGACTAGCGTAGGTGAGCAGTTCTTC. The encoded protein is CASSLVGTSVGEQFF.

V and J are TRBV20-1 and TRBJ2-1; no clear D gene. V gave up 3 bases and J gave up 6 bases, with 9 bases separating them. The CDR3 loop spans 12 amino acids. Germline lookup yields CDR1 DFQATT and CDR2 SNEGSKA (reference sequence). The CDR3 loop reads CSASLVSNEQFF. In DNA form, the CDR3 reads TGCAGTGCTAGTTTAGTTTCCAATGAGCAGTTCTTC.

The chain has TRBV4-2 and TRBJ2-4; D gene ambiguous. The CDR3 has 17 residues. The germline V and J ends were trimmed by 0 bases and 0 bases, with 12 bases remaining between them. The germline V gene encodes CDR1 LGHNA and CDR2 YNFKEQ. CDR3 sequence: CASSQDGQAAAKNIQYF. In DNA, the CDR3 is TGTGCCAGCAGCCAAGATGGGCAGGCCGCAGCCAAAAACATTCAGTACTTC.

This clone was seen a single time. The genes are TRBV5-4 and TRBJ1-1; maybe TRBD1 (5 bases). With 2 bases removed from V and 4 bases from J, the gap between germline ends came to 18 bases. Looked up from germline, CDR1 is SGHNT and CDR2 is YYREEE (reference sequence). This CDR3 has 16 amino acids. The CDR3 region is CASSFVGVRTLTEAFF. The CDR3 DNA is TGTGCCAGCAGCTTTGTAGGGGTCAGAACACTCACTGAAGCTTTCTTT.

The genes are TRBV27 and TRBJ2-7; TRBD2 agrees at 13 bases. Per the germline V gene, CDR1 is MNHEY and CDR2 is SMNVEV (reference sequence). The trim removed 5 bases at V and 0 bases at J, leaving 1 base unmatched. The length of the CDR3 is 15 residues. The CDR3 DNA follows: TGTGCCAGCAGTGGACTAGCGGGGGCCTCCTACGAGCAGTACTTC. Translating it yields CASSGLAGASYEQYF.